This T cell receptor (beta chain) was obtained from a study of CD8 T cells in Susac syndrome. Study-wide background: The sequenced Susac syndrome patients comprised six with active disease and roughly 8 in remission.

The authors reverse transcribed roughly 0.5 to 1 ug RNA with random hexamers. One entry per CDR3 protein, called by TCRdb with MiXCR from the immunoSEQ multiplex PCR reads. The sample contains over 120,000 distinct CDR3 sequences, roughly 94% of which appear only once. The patients with Susac syndrome were individuals who fulfilled the recently defined diagnostic criteria for disease that was either definite or probable. V lost 4 bases and J lost 3, with 14 bases in between. The CDR3 contains 14 residues. Germline CDR1 and CDR2: SGHRS and YFSETQ. The V and J genes are TRBV5-1 and TRBJ2-7, with D possibly TRBD2 on 6 matching bases. The specimen sequenced was CD4+ T cells from PBMCs. This receptor was identified in a human donor with Susac syndrome. CDR3 protein: CASSPGAAGYEQYF. DNA for the CDR3: TGCGCCAGCAGCCCCGGGGCAGCGGGCTACGAGCAGTACTTC.